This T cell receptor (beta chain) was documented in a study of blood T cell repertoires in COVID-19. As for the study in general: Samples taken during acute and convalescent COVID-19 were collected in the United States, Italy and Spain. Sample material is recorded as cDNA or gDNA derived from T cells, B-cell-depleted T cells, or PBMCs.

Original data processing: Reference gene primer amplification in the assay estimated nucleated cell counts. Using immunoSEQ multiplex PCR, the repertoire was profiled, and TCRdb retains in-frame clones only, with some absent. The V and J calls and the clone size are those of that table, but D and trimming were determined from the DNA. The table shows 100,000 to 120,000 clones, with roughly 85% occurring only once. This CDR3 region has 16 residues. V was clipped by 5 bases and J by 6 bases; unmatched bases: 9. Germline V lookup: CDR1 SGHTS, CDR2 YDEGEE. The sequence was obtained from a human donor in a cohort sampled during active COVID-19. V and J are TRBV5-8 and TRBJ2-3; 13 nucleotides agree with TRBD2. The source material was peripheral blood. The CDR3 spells CASRIPGLAGRDTQYF. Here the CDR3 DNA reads TGTGCCAGCAGGATCCCGGGACTAGCGGGGCGGGATACGCAGTATTTT.